The clone carrying this T cell receptor (beta chain) was counted only a few times. Its antigen is unknown. This record belongs to a study of beta chain features in type 1 diabetes. About the research overall: Across the samples, around 110,000,000 sorted cells were examined in total.

Overall study results and limits: Within the patient group, naive, central memory and Treg TCRB repertoires appeared more similar to each other than within healthy donors. Patients with Type 1 diabetes showed moderately but significantly shorter TCRB CDR3s in all four CD4+ subsets.

Investigators reverse transcribed all isolated RNA, so they sequenced expressed TCRB transcripts. Naive, central memory and regulatory T cell samples averaged roughly 3.8 million reads. The repertoire was sequenced with immunoSEQ multiplex PCR; TCRdb's copy has only in-frame clones and lacks some. Of approximately 150,000 clones in the sample, around 9.3% were seen once. Sequencing input: naive CD4+ T cells from blood. This receptor was identified in a man younger than 35 in good health.

The CDR3 sequence is CASSQDGGALYEQYF. The CDR3 bases are TGCGCCAGCAGCCAAGACGGGGGGGCCCTCTACGAGCAGTACTTC. The chain uses TRBV4-1 and TRBJ2-7; 8 positions match TRBD2. The CDR3 contains 15 residues. The junction had 4 bases not matched to a gene; V was cut back by 0 bases and J by 3 bases. Germline CDR1 MGHRA, CDR2 YSYEKL.